A selection of T cell receptor beta chains follows, all from one sample in a study of T cells in Graves' hyperthyroidism and ophthalmopathy. One entry per CDR3 protein results from TCRdb running MiXCR on the multiplex PCR reads. The table lists tens of thousands of distinct CDR3 sequences, about 49% of them singletons. The sequencing sample was made of blood. The receptors shown here come from a woman between 50 and 59 years old with Graves' hyperthyroidism that later progressed to Graves' ophthalmopathy. CDR3s include the opening cysteine and the closing phenylalanine or tryptophan. Fields, in order: clone size, D gene, CDR3 length, J gene, V gene, CDR3 protein, CDR3 DNA. The D gene is left open where the match is weak. Size tells how often a clone was seen (once, few, many) or the class of an expanded clone, and some rows leave it out.

NA TRBD1 19 TRBJ2-3 TRBV14 CASRHVVQGPDPSTGTQYF TGTGCCAGTAGACACGTGGTACAGGGGCCAGACCCTAGCACAGGTACGCAGTATTTT
many NA 17 TRBJ1-2 TRBV4-2 CASSQETRGGANYGYTF TGTGCCAGCAGCCAGGAAACCCGAGGGGGGGCAAACTATGGCTACACCTTC
medium-sized NA 11 TRBJ1-3 TRBV29-1 CSGYRDTTIYF TGCAGCGGCTACCGGGACACCACCATATATTTT
many NA 13 TRBJ2-6 TRBV6-6 CASWLSGANVLTF TGTGCCAGCTGGCTCTCTGGGGCCAACGTCCTGACTTTC
NA NA 16 TRBJ1-5 TRBV18 CASSPRNRQWGQPQHF TGTGCCAGCTCACCACGGAACCGACAGTGGGGTCAGCCCCAGCATTTT
many NA 14 TRBJ1-5 TRBV11-2 CASSPGPDSGSQHF TGTGCCAGCAGCCCAGGACCCGACTCCGGATCCCAGCATTTT
many TRBD2 14 TRBJ2-1 TRBV4-3 CASSPWLADNEQFF TGCGCCAGCAGCCCCTGGCTAGCGGACAATGAGCAGTTCTTC
once NA 19 TRBJ1-2 TRBV10-1 CASSESEAGSSYSSYGYTF TGCGCCAGCAGTGAGTCAGAAGCAGGGAGCTCCTACAGTTCCTATGGCTACACCTTC
many TRBD2 11 TRBJ2-7 TRBV2 CASSESGLEYF TGTGCCAGCAGTGAAAGCGGACTAGAGTACTTC
NA TRBD2 13 TRBJ2-7 TRBV20-1 CSAPLAGGYEQYF TGCAGTGCTCCTCTAGCGGGAGGGTACGAGCAGTACTTC
NA NA 15 TRBJ2-5 TRBV15 CATSRRIPDLQTQYF TGTGCCACCAGCCGGAGGATACCGGACCTACAGACCCAGTACTTC
once NA 13 TRBJ1-6 TRBV6-1 CASTEQGKTPLHF TGTGCCAGCACCGAGCAGGGAAAGACACCCCTCCACTTT
many NA 15 TRBJ2-2 TRBV5-1 CASSLAGVNTGELFF TGCGCCAGCAGCTTGGCGGGTGTCAACACCGGGGAGCTGTTTTTT
NA NA 14 TRBJ2-7 TRBV6-2/TRBV6-3 CASSYVQGPYEQCF TGTGCCAGCAGTTACGTGCAGGGGCCCTACGAGCAGTGCTTC
NA TRBD1 14 TRBJ1-4 TRBV20-1 CSATHDREYEKLFF TGCAGTGCTACCCACGACAGGGAATATGAAAAACTGTTTTTT
many NA 11 TRBJ2-2 TRBV11-3 CASSFVGELFF TGTGCCAGCAGCTTTGTCGGGGAGCTGTTTTTT